The entry that follows covers one T cell receptor (beta chain) sequence. Its antigen is not known. This entry belongs to a study of monozygotic twins with cystic fibrosis. General study points: J usage was most co-twin-similar in 8 of 16 pairs, V in 13. In this small cohort, shared CDR3 numbers showed no association with age, concordance or disease severity. Monozygotic CF twin pairs shared significantly more nucleotide-identical clonotypes than unrelated CF individuals did. The repertoire was suggested to be naive-dominated, clonality median about 0.009.

This table comes from immunoSEQ multiplex PCR, and its TCRdb copy is limited to in-frame clones, with some not included. The sample yields around 23,000 clones, approximately 89% seen once. Trimming left V 0 bases short and J 4 bases short, with 15 bases between. The CDR3 length is 15 residues. Germline V gene lookup returns CDR1 SQVTM and CDR2 ANQGSEA. This clonotype originated in a girl aged 2-10 years with cystic fibrosis. Sequenced: blood. The genes are TRBV29-1 and TRBJ1-2; D gene unclear. As DNA, the CDR3 is TGCAGCGTTGAAGATCAGCCCCTCAGTGGCTATGGCTACACCTTC. Its protein is CSVEDQPLSGYGYTF.